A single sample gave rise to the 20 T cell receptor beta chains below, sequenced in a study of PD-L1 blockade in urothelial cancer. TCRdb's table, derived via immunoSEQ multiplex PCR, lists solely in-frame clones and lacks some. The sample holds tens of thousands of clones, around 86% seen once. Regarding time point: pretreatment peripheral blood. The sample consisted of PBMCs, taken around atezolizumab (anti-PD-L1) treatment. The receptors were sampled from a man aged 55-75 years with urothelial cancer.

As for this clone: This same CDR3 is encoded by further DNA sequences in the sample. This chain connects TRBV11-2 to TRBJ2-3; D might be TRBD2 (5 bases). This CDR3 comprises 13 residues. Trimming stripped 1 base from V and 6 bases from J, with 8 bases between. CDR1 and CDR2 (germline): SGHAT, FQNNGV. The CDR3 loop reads CASSLGPGDTQYF. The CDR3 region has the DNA TGTGCCAGCAGCTTAGGGCCGGGGGATACGCAGTATTTT.

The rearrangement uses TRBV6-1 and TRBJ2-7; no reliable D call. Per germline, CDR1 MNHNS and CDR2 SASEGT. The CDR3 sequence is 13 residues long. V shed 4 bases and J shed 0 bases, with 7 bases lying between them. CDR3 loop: CASSATGSYEQYF. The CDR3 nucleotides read TGTGCCAGCAGTGCCACGGGCTCCTACGAGCAGTACTTC.

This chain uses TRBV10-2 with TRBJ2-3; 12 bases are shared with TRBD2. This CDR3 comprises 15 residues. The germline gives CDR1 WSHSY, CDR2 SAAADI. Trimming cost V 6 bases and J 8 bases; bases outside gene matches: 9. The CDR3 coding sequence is TGCGCCAGCAGGGACTCTCTAGCGGGGGGGCTTACGCAGTATTTT. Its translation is CASRDSLAGGLTQYF.

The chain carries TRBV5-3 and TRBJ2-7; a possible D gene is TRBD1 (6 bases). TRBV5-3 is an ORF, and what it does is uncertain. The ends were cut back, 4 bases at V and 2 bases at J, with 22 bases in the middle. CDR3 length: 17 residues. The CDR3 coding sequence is TGTGCCAGAAGCGAGGGGGACGCAACCACTTCGACCTACGAGCAGTACTTC. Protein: CARSEGDATTSTYEQYF.

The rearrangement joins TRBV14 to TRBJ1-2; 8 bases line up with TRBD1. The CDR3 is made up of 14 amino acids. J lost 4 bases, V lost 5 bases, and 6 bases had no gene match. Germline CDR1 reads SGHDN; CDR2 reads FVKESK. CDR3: CASSSGDRRYGYTF. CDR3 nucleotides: TGTGCCAGCAGCTCGGGGGACAGGCGCTATGGCTACACCTTC.

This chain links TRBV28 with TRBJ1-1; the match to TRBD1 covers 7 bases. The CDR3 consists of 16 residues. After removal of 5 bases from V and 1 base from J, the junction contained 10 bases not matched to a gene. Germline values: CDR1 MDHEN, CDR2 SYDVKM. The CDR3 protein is CASSLRGRGRNTEAFF. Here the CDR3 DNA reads TGTGCCAGCAGTCTTAGGGGTAGGGGGCGGAACACTGAAGCTTTCTTT.

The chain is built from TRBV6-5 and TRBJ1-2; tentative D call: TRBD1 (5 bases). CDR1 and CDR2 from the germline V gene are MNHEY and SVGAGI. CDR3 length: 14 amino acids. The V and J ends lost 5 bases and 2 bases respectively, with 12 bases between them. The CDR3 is CASSRGHRNYGYTF. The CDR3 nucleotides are TGTGCCAGCAGTCGCGGACACCGAAACTATGGCTACACCTTC.

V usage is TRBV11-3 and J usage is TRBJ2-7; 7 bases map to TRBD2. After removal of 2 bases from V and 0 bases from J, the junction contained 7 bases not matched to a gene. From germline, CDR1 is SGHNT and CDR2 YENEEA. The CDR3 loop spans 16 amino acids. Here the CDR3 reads CASSLPGGGPSYEQYF. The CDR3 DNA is TGTGCCAGCAGCTTACCGGGCGGGGGTCCCTCCTACGAGCAGTACTTC.

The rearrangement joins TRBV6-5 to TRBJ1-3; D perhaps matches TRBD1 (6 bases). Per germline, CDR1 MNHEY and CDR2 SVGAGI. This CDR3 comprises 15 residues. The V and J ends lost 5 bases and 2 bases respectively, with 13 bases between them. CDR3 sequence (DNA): TGTGCCAGCAGTCGAACCGGGACAACTGGAAACACCATATATTTT. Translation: CASSRTGTTGNTIYF.

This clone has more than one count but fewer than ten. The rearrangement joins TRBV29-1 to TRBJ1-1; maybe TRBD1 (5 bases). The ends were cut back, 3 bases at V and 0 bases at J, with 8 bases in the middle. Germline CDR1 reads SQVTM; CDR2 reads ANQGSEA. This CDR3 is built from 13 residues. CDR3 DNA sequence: TGCAGCGTTGAGGACACTCTGAACACTGAAGCTTTCTTT. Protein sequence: CSVEDTLNTEAFF.

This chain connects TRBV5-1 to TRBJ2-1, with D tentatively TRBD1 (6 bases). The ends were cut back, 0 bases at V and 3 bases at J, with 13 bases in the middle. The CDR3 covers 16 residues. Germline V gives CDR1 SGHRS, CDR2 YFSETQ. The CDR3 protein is CASSLGAGAVYNEQFF. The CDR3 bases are TGCGCCAGCAGCTTGGGGGCAGGGGCAGTCTACAATGAGCAGTTCTTC.

Here the CDR3 DNA reads TGTGCCAGCAGCTCGAAAACTAGGTTCGACGAGCAGTACTTC. This gives the protein CASSSKTRFDEQYF. The V gene is TRBV7-2, the J gene TRBJ2-7, with D perhaps matching TRBD2 (5 bases). Trimming took off 4 bases at V and 5 bases at J, with 15 bases between the two ends. The CDR3 has 14 amino acids. CDR1 and CDR2 (germline): SGHTA, FQGNSA.

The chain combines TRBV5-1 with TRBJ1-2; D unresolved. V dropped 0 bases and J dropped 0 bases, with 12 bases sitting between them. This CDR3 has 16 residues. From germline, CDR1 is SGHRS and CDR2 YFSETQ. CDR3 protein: CASSLAALTANYGYTF. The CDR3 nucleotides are TGCGCCAGCAGCTTGGCCGCACTCACGGCTAACTATGGCTACACCTTC.

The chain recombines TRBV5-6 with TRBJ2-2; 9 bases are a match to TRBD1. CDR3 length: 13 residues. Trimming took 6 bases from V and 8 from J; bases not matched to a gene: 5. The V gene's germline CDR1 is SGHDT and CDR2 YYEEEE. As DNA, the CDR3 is TGTGCCAGCAAGGACAGGGGTTCGGGGGAGCTGTTTTTT. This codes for CASKDRGSGELFF.

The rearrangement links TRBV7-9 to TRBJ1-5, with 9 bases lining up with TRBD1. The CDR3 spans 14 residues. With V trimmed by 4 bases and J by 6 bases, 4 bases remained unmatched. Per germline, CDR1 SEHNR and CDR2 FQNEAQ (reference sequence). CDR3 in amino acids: CASSSDRGSQPQHF. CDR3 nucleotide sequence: TGTGCCAGCAGCTCAGACAGGGGGAGTCAGCCCCAGCATTTT.

CDR3: CASSLVGGDFNEKLFF. The CDR3 coding sequence is TGTGCCAGCAGCTTAGTGGGGGGGGACTTTAATGAAAAACTGTTTTTT. The chain uses TRBV7-8 and TRBJ1-4, with D perhaps TRBD1 (5 bases). V was cut by 1 base and J by 4 bases, with 13 bases left in between. This CDR3 is built from 16 residues. Germline assignment: CDR1 SGHVS and CDR2 FQNEAQ.

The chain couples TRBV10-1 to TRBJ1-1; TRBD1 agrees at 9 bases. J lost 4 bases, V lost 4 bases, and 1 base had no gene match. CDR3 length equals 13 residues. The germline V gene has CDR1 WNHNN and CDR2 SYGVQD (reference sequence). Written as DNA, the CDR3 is TGCGCCAGCAGTGCGACAGGGGGCACTGAAGCTTTCTTT. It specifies CASSATGGTEAFF.

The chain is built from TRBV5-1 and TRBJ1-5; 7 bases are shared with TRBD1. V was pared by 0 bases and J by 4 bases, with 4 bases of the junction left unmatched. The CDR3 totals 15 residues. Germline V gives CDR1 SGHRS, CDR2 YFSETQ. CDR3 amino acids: CASSLVAGGNQPQHF. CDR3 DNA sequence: TGCGCCAGCAGCTTGGTGGCAGGGGGGAATCAGCCCCAGCATTTT.

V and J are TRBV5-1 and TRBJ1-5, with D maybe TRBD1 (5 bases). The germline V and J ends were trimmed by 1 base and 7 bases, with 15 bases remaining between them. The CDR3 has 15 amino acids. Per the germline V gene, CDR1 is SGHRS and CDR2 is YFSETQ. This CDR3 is CASSLTTGPGQPQHF. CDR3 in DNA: TGCGCCAGCAGCTTGACTACAGGTCCTGGGCAGCCCCAGCATTTT.

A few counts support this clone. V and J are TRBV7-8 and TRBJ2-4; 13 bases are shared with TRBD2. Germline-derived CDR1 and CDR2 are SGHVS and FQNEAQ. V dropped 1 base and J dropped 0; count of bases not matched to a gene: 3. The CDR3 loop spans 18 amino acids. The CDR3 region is CASSLELAGGLAKNIQYF. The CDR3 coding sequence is TGTGCCAGCAGCTTAGAACTAGCGGGGGGGCTAGCCAAAAACATTCAGTACTTC. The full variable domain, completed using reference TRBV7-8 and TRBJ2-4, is GAGVSQSPRYKVAKRGQDVALRCDPISGHVSLFWYQQALGQGPEFLTYFQNEAQLDKSGLPSDRFFAERPEGSVSTLKIQRTQQEDSAVYLCASSLELAGGLAKNIQYFGAGTRLSVL.